This passage covers 20 T cell receptor beta chains from one sample sequenced in a study of cytomegalovirus exposure and HLA in healthy donors. PCR amplification relied on 60 Vbeta primers (plus 13 Jbeta primers). The data were produced by immunoSEQ multiplex PCR, yet TCRdb's version contains in-frame clones alone and is incomplete. The repertoire holds tens of thousands of clones, with about 77% as singletons. Material for sequencing was PBMCs. The source is a male donor in good health and CMV-seropositive.

In regard to this clone: Other DNA variants within this sample encode the same CDR3. The V call is TRBV19, the J call TRBJ2-7, with 8 nucleotides matching TRBD2. This CDR3 comprises 15 residues. CDR1 is LNHDA and CDR2 is SQIVND in the germline V gene (reference sequence). V dropped 1 base and J dropped 0; count of bases not matched to a gene: 2. The CDR3 DNA sequence: TGTGCCAGTAGTATAGTTGCGGGAGGCTCCTACGAGCAGTACTTC. It translates to CASSIVAGGSYEQYF. Filled out from reference TRBV19 and TRBJ2-7, the complete variable domain reads DGGITQSPKYLFRKEGQNVTLSCEQNLNHDAMYWYRQDPGQGLRLIYYSQIVNDFQKGDIAEGYSVSREKKESFPLTVTSAQKNPTAFYLCASSIVAGGSYEQYFGPGTRLTVT.

This sequence joins TRBV28 and TRBJ2-5, with D perhaps matching TRBD2 (6 bases). Trimming removed 5 bases at V and 2 bases at J, with 15 bases between. This CDR3 spans 15 amino acids. The V gene's germline CDR1 is MDHEN and CDR2 SYDVKM. The CDR3 DNA reads as TGTGCCAGCAGTCTTCCGGGACTCTTACAAGAGACCCAGTACTTC. The encoded protein is CASSLPGLLQETQYF.

CDR3 sequence: CASSYSGPTRGTEAFF. The DNA of the CDR3 is TGCGCCAGCAGCTATTCTGGGCCTACGCGTGGCACTGAAGCTTTCTTT. The rearrangement joins TRBV5-1 to TRBJ1-1; no clear D. The CDR3 contains 16 residues. V gave up 3 bases and J gave up 4 bases, with 19 bases separating them. In germline, CDR1 is SGHRS, CDR2 YFSETQ.

The rearrangement joins TRBV18 to TRBJ1-3, with D uncertain. Germline assignment: CDR1 KGHSH and CDR2 LQKENI. Trimming stripped 3 bases from V and 0 bases from J, with 18 bases between. The CDR3 runs 18 residues. The CDR3 DNA follows: TGTGCCAGCTCACCGCGGGCCGCAGGCCTAAGCTCTGGAAACACCATATATTTT. This gives the protein CASSPRAAGLSSGNTIYF.

The V and J genes are TRBV5-1 and TRBJ2-3; tentatively, D is TRBD1 (6 bases). The CDR3 covers 15 residues. V shed 4 bases and J shed 4 bases, with 16 bases lying between them. The germline gives CDR1 SGHRS, CDR2 YFSETQ. CDR3 residues: CASSPGQLNADTQYF. The CDR3, as DNA: TGCGCCAGCAGCCCCGGACAGTTGAATGCAGATACGCAGTATTTT.

This chain links TRBV6-1 with TRBJ2-7; 7 bases map to TRBD1. Per germline, CDR1 MNHNS and CDR2 SASEGT. This CDR3 has 13 amino acids. The V and J ends lost 6 bases and 2 bases, in that order; junction bases with no gene match: 4. The CDR3 DNA reads TGTGCCAGCAGGAGGGGGCAGACCTACGAGCAGTACTTC. Its protein is CASRRGQTYEQYF.

Remarks on this clone: Different DNA sequences within this sample yield the same CDR3. The CDR3 region has the DNA TGTGCCAGCAGTTCAGGGGTTGGGCAGAACACCTACGAGCAGTACTTC. Translating it yields CASSSGVGQNTYEQYF. The rearrangement links TRBV7-9 to TRBJ2-7; weak D call: TRBD1 (6 bases). CDR1 SEHNR and CDR2 FQNEAQ come from the germline V gene (reference sequence). V lost 6 bases and J 2 bases, leaving 20 bases between the germline ends. The CDR3 extends over 16 amino acids.

This chain connects TRBV7-9 to TRBJ1-3; D gene uncertain. Germline CDR1 SEHNR, CDR2 FQNEAQ (reference sequence). V was trimmed by 3 bases and J by 0 bases, leaving 9 bases between them. The CDR3 consists of 15 residues. The CDR3 DNA sequence: TGTGCCAGCAGCTTGGCGGGGTTCTCTGGAAACACCATATATTTT. Amino acid sequence: CASSLAGFSGNTIYF.

This chain joins TRBV2 and TRBJ2-7; 7 positions match TRBD1. The length of the CDR3 is 12 residues. The V segment lost 5 bases and the J segment 5 bases; nucleotides outside the gene matches: 3. Germline CDR1 and CDR2: SNHLY and FYNNEI. CDR3 region: CASSNRGHEQYF. In DNA form, the CDR3 reads TGTGCCAGCAGTAACAGGGGACACGAGCAGTACTTC.

CDR3 sequence (DNA): TGTGCCAGTAGTATAGGCCAGGGTTCGGGTGATCAGCCCCAGCATTTT. Translation: CASSIGQGSGDQPQHF. The J gene is TRBJ1-5, the V gene TRBV19, with D possibly matching TRBD1 (5 bases). The CDR3 is 16 residues long. V lost 1 base to trimming and J lost 5 bases, with 15 bases between them. Germline V CDR1 and CDR2: LNHDA, SQIVND (reference sequence). The variable domain in full, with the rest retrieved from reference TRBV19 and TRBJ1-5, is DGGITQSPKYLFRKEGQNVTLSCEQNLNHDAMYWYRQDPGQGLRLIYYSQIVNDFQKGDIAEGYSVSREKKESFPLTVTSAQKNPTAFYLCASSIGQGSGDQPQHFGDGTRLSIL.

This clone was detected once. The genes are TRBV7-7 and TRBJ2-7; D might be TRBD1 (6 bases). The CDR3 is made up of 16 amino acids. Germline lookup yields CDR1 SSHAT and CDR2 FNYEAQ (reference sequence). V was cut by 1 base and J by 2 bases, with 15 bases left in between. This CDR3 reads CASSLERQGFTYEQYF. The CDR3 DNA is TGTGCCAGCAGCTTAGAGCGGCAGGGGTTCACCTACGAGCAGTACTTC.

This chain links TRBV7-9 with TRBJ1-4; D not certain. Germline V gene data show CDR1 as SEHNR and CDR2 as FQNEAQ (reference sequence). The CDR3 is 14 amino acids. Deletions cut 1 base from V and 10 bases from J, with 13 bases between. CDR3 sequence: CASSLGLSSGKLFF. Here the CDR3 DNA reads TGTGCCAGCAGCTTAGGACTTTCGTCGGGAAAACTGTTTTTT.

This chain uses TRBV6-6 with TRBJ2-5; tentative D call: TRBD2 (6 bases). The germline gives CDR1 MNHNY, CDR2 SVGAGI (reference sequence). Trimming shortened V by 6 bases and J by 4 bases, and 15 bases separated the two germline ends. This CDR3 comprises 14 residues. Written as DNA, the CDR3 is TGTGCCAGCAGGCCACCCTTGGGGGGAGAGACCCAGTACTTC. Translated: CASRPPLGGETQYF.

V gene TRBV7-8 combines with J gene TRBJ2-1; 10 nucleotides align to TRBD2. Trimming cost V 3 bases and J 4 bases; bases outside gene matches: 6. From germline, CDR1 is SGHVS and CDR2 FQNEAQ. This CDR3 is 16 amino acids long. Here the CDR3 DNA reads TGTGCCAGCAGCTTTCAACTAGCGGGGTTTTACAATGAGCAGTTCTTC. Its translation is CASSFQLAGFYNEQFF. The full variable domain, rest sourced from reference TRBV7-8 and TRBJ2-1, is GAGVSQSPRYKVAKRGQDVALRCDPISGHVSLFWYQQALGQGPEFLTYFQNEAQLDKSGLPSDRFFAERPEGSVSTLKIQRTQQEDSAVYLCASSFQLAGFYNEQFFGPGTRLTVL.

Remarks on this clone: This CDR3 is also generated by other DNA sequences in the sample. The chain links TRBV6-5 to TRBJ2-7; D call uncertain. This CDR3 region has 14 residues. CDR1 is MNHEY, CDR2 SVGAGI, per germline. V dropped 0 bases and J dropped 1 base, with 7 bases sitting between them. In DNA form, the CDR3 reads TGTGCCAGCAGTTACTCTGGCGGTTCCTACGAGCAGTACTTC. Protein: CASSYSGGSYEQYF.

The V call is TRBV28, the J call TRBJ1-1; D not certain. The germline CDR1 and CDR2 sequences are MDHEN and SYDVKM. V gave up 6 bases and J gave up 1 base, with 21 bases separating them. CDR3 length: 17 residues. In DNA, the CDR3 is TGTGCCAGCAGACCCCGCCGAGAGAATAAAAAGAACACTGAAGCTTTCTTT. Encoded protein: CASRPRRENKKNTEAFF.

The chain carries TRBV28 and TRBJ2-7, with 9 bases matching TRBD2. CDR3 size: 14 residues. In germline, CDR1 is MDHEN, CDR2 SYDVKM. Trimming at V came to 7 bases and at J to 6 bases, leaving 10 bases not matched to a gene. The CDR3 DNA follows: TGTGCCAGCACCGGAATAAGACTAGCGGCCGAGCAGTACTTC. Protein: CASTGIRLAAEQYF.

The J gene is TRBJ2-1, the V gene TRBV5-1, with D possibly TRBD2 on 5 matching bases. V was shortened by 0 bases and J by 7 bases, with 11 bases between the two germline ends. CDR1 SGHRS and CDR2 YFSETQ come from the germline V gene. The CDR3 has 14 residues. CDR3: CASSLAAGRNEQFF. CDR3 DNA sequence: TGCGCCAGCAGCTTGGCGGCGGGCAGAAATGAGCAGTTCTTC.

The V call is TRBV2, the J call TRBJ1-1, with TRBD1 identical over 10 bases. Germline V gene data show CDR1 as SNHLY and CDR2 as FYNNEI. V gave up 6 bases and J gave up 5 bases; unmatched junction bases: 9. The CDR3 extends over 15 amino acids. The DNA of the CDR3 is TGTGCCAGCAGCAGGACAGGGGGGATCGGGACTGAAGCTTTCTTT. Translation gives CASSRTGGIGTEAFF.

The J gene is TRBJ1-4, the V gene TRBV18; no definite D call. Germline values: CDR1 KGHSH, CDR2 LQKENI. CDR3 length equals 16 residues. Deletions cut 3 bases from V and 7 bases from J, with 18 bases between. The CDR3 DNA reads as TGTGCCAGCTCACCGACGCTTGAACAGTACGGTGAAAAACTGTTTTTT. Translation gives CASSPTLEQYGEKLFF. The whole variable domain, filled in from reference TRBV18 and TRBJ1-4, reads NAGVMQNPRHLVRRRGQEARLRCSPMKGHSHVYWYRQLPEEGLKFMVYLQKENIIDESGMPKERFSAEFPKEGPSILRIQQVVRGDSAAYFCASSPTLEQYGEKLFFGSGTQLSVL.